The clone carrying this TCR beta chain has a single count. The entry originates in a study of shared clonotypes between healthy human individuals. The CDR3 has 15 residues. In germline, CDR1 is LNHDA, CDR2 SQIVND (reference sequence). Trimming left V 4 bases short and J 2 bases short, with 12 bases between. Only in-frame clones appear in the TCRdb table, and some are missing; sequencing was by immunoSEQ multiplex PCR. The sample gives about 2.1 million clones, approximately 94% of which show up once; 1.5% to 2% is in the top ten. Naive-designated CD8 cells lacked CD45RO, were positively enriched for CCR7, and omitted terminally differentiated effector memory CD45RA+ cells.

This receptor was identified in a man younger than 35 in good health. Some clones in this sample may be carry-over from other donors' samples. Sequencing used naive CD8+ T cells from PBMCs. The V and J genes are TRBV19 and TRBJ1-5; D uncertain. The CDR3 bases are TGTGCCAGTAGTACCGGGCCCGGGGGCAATCAGCCCCAGCATTTT. It is translated as CASSTGPGGNQPQHF.